A selection of T cell receptor beta chains follows, all from one sample in a study of blood T cell repertoires in COVID-19. The method was immunoSEQ multiplex PCR; TCRdb's version includes in-frame clones alone and lacks a portion of them. There are just over 650,000 clones in the sample; around 90% occur only once, and more than 0.25% lies in the top ten. The sequencing sample was made of peripheral blood. The receptors derive from a young woman with acute or convalescent COVID-19. Both conserved end residues are part of each CDR3. D genes are given only for firm matches. Some rows mark clone size as missing; the rest say once, few, many or name a class of expanded clone.

CATSGDREGNSPLHF	TGTGCCACCTCTGGGGACAGGGAGGGTAATTCACCCCTCCACTTT	TRBJ1-6	TRBD1	.	TRBV6-4
CASSMARNSEQYF	TGTGCCAGTAGTATGGCCAGGAACAGCGAGCAGTACTTC	TRBJ2-7	.	.	TRBV19
CATQEGTEAFF	TGTGCCACCCAGGAGGGAACTGAAGCTTTCTTT	TRBJ1-1	.	.	TRBV19
CASSPSGGEQPQHF	TGTGCCAGCTCACCATCGGGGGGGGAACAGCCCCAGCATTTT	TRBJ1-5	.	.	TRBV18
CASSPNRGQGRVAHTIYF	TGTGCCAGCAGCCCAAACCGCGGACAGGGTAGGGTCGCACACACCATATATTTT	TRBJ1-3	TRBD1	once	TRBV3-1/TRBV3-2
CASSLGGGLSNQPQHF	TGTGCCAGCAGCTTAGGGGGGGGTCTTAGCAATCAGCCCCAGCATTTT	TRBJ1-5	.	.	TRBV11-2
CASSVWTSGGRGTDTQYF	TGTGCCAGCAGTGTCTGGACTAGCGGGGGACGAGGCACAGATACGCAGTATTTT	TRBJ2-3	TRBD2	once	TRBV6-1
CASSSDRVGNSPLHF	TGTGCCAGCTCATCGGACAGGGTCGGTAATTCACCCCTCCACTTT	TRBJ1-6	TRBD1	once	TRBV18
CASSDGGSMEKLFF	TGTGCCAGCAGCGATGGGGGGAGTATGGAAAAACTGTTTTTT	TRBJ1-4	.	few	TRBV9
CAWNRYGYTF	TGTGCCTGGAATCGCTATGGCTACACCTTC	TRBJ1-2	.	.	TRBV30
CASRTGEVGELFF	TGTGCCAGCAGGACAGGGGAGGTCGGGGAGCTGTTTTTT	TRBJ2-2	TRBD1	.	TRBV6-4
CASSQRTGAYEQYF	TGTGCCAGCAGCCAACGCACGGGGGCCTACGAGCAGTACTTC	TRBJ2-7	.	.	TRBV14
CATSDFPGLAANNEQFF	TGTGCCACCAGTGATTTCCCGGGACTAGCGGCAAACAATGAGCAGTTCTTC	TRBJ2-1	TRBD2	.	TRBV24-1
CAIGFGQGAGGYTF	TGTGCCATCGGCTTTGGACAGGGGGCGGGAGGCTACACCTTC	TRBJ1-2	TRBD1	.	TRBV10-3
CASSFNRGSAEAFF	TGTGCCAGCAGTTTTAACAGGGGAAGCGCTGAAGCTTTCTTT	TRBJ1-1	TRBD1	.	TRBV6-2/TRBV6-3
CASTPGQGAYSNQPQHF	TGTGCCAGTACCCCGGGACAGGGAGCCTATAGCAATCAGCCCCAGCATTTT	TRBJ1-5	TRBD1	.	TRBV19
CAISESKGVQPYEQYF	TGTGCCATCAGTGAGTCGAAGGGGGTTCAGCCCTACGAGCAGTACTTC	TRBJ2-7	.	.	TRBV10-3
CASSSILAKFGTDTQYF	TGTGCCAGCAGTTCCATACTAGCGAAGTTTGGCACAGATACGCAGTATTTT	TRBJ2-3	TRBD2	.	TRBV27
CASSDGSGNTIYF	TGTGCCAGCAGTGACGGCTCTGGAAACACCATATATTTT	TRBJ1-3	.	.	TRBV2
CATSDSQGRGYTF	TGTGCCACCAGTGATTCTCAGGGTCGGGGCTACACCTTC	TRBJ1-2	.	.	TRBV24-1
CASSDWQGYYNEQFF	TGTGCCAGCAGTGATTGGCAGGGGTACTACAATGAGCAGTTCTTC	TRBJ2-1	.	.	TRBV2
CASSQRDRGLSPLHF	TGTGCCAGCAGCCAAAGGGACAGGGGGCTTTCACCCCTCCACTTT	TRBJ1-6	TRBD1	.	TRBV3-1/TRBV3-2
CASSTRGLGANVLTF	TGTGCCAGCAGCACCAGGGGGCTGGGGGCCAACGTCCTGACTTTC	TRBJ2-6	TRBD1	once	TRBV6-5
CASSIRSRGRSGNTIYF	TGTGCCAGTAGTATCCGCTCCAGGGGGAGGTCTGGAAACACCATATATTTT	TRBJ1-3	TRBD1	.	TRBV19
CASSLTSGANTGELFF	TGCGCCAGCAGCCTCACTAGCGGGGCGAACACCGGGGAGCTGTTTTTT	TRBJ2-2	TRBD2	.	TRBV5-1
CASSLYSGGVYVF	TGTGCCAGCAGCTTGTATAGCGGGGGGGTTTACGTCTTC	TRBJ2-1	TRBD2	.	TRBV5-4
CASSPSGDTEAFF	TGTGCCAGCTCACCATCGGGGGACACTGAAGCTTTCTTT	TRBJ1-1	.	.	TRBV18
CASSYYPGAYGYTF	TGTGCCAGCAGTTACTATCCGGGAGCATATGGCTACACCTTC	TRBJ1-2	.	.	TRBV6-6
CASSYKYRGRGTEAFF	TGTGCCAGCAGCTACAAATACAGGGGGAGAGGGACTGAAGCTTTCTTT	TRBJ1-1	TRBD1	once	TRBV7-2
CATRKTGTYEQYF	TGTGCCACCCGAAAGACAGGAACCTACGAGCAGTACTTC	TRBJ2-7	.	.	TRBV19
CATSDRGTDEAFF	TGTGCCACCAGTGACCGAGGGACAGATGAAGCTTTCTTT	TRBJ1-1	TRBD1	.	TRBV24-1
CATSEAGLGSGANVLTF	TGTGCCACCAGTGAGGCAGGGCTCGGCTCTGGGGCCAACGTCCTGACTTTC	TRBJ2-6	.	once	TRBV24-1
CASSPGNSDTQYF	TGCGCCAGCAGTCCAGGGAACTCAGATACGCAGTATTTT	TRBJ2-3	.	.	TRBV4-1
CSSSSLNTGELFF	TGCAGCTCCTCGAGCCTGAACACCGGGGAGCTGTTTTTT	TRBJ2-2	.	.	TRBV29-1
CAWRGDKPSSGNTIYF	TGTGCCTGGAGGGGGGACAAACCTAGCTCTGGAAACACCATATATTTT	TRBJ1-3	.	.	TRBV30
CASSTRVTQHYGYTF	TGTGCCAGTAGTACCCGAGTAACCCAACACTATGGCTACACCTTC	TRBJ1-2	.	once	TRBV19
CASGGGVGAFF	TGTGCCAGCGGAGGGGGGGTGGGGGCTTTCTTT	TRBJ1-1	.	.	TRBV12-3/TRBV12-4
CASSPRHPRGGHTEAFF	TGTGCCAGCAGCCCCCGGCACCCCCGGGGAGGACACACTGAAGCTTTCTTT	TRBJ1-1	.	.	TRBV5-5
CASSRQVWDTEAFF	TGTGCCAGCAGCCGACAGGTTTGGGACACTGAAGCTTTCTTT	TRBJ1-1	.	once	TRBV3-1/TRBV3-2
CASSFRQYRGTF	TGTGCCAGCAGCTTTCGTCAGTACCGCGGAACCTTC	TRBJ1-2	.	.	TRBV5-8
CASSESRTAVTYGYTF	TGTGCCAGCAGTGAATCGCGGACAGCGGTCACGTATGGCTACACCTTC	TRBJ1-2	.	.	TRBV6-1
CASSLAQGNTEAFF	TGCGCCAGCAGCTTGGCTCAGGGGAACACTGAAGCTTTCTTT	TRBJ1-1	.	.	TRBV5-1
CASSDQGSYNSPLHF	TGTGCCAGCAGTGACCAGGGTTCCTATAATTCACCCCTCCACTTT	TRBJ1-6	.	.	TRBV6-1
CASSTGGGGGKENIQYF	TGTGCCAGTAGTACCGGAGGGGGAGGGGGTAAGGAAAACATTCAGTACTTC	TRBJ2-4	.	.	TRBV19
CASGPMDRVYGYTF	TGTGCTAGTGGTCCAATGGACAGGGTATATGGCTACACCTTC	TRBJ1-2	TRBD1	.	TRBV12-5
CASRGSSGGHSYEQYF	TGCGCCAGCAGAGGATCTAGCGGCGGCCACTCCTACGAGCAGTACTTC	TRBJ2-7	TRBD2	.	TRBV5-1
CASERRQGIDTEAFF	TGTGCCAGTGAAAGGAGGCAGGGGATAGACACTGAAGCTTTCTTT	TRBJ1-1	.	.	TRBV2
CASSYVGGGPRTQYF	TGTGCCAGCAGTTACGTAGGGGGCGGGCCAAGGACCCAGTACTTC	TRBJ2-5	TRBD1	.	TRBV6-5
CASSQEGLASGELFF	TGTGCCAGCAGCCAAGAGGGACTAGCGTCCGGGGAGCTGTTTTTT	TRBJ2-2	TRBD2	.	TRBV3-1/TRBV3-2
CASRSDYEQYF	TGTGCCAGCAGGAGCGACTACGAGCAGTACTTC	TRBJ2-7	.	.	TRBV12-3/TRBV12-4
CASSQEAAGAWWTEAFF	TGTGCCAGCAGCCAAGAGGCGGCAGGGGCATGGTGGACTGAAGCTTTCTTT	TRBJ1-1	.	.	TRBV3-1/TRBV3-2
CASRKDSFEAFF	TGCGCCAGCAGAAAGGACAGTTTTGAAGCTTTCTTT	TRBJ1-1	.	few	TRBV5-1
CASSLALQGNQPQHF	TGTGCCAGCAGCTTGGCCCTTCAGGGGAATCAGCCCCAGCATTTT	TRBJ1-5	.	.	TRBV5-6
CASSPAGTYNSPLHF	TGTGCCAGCAGCCCGGCAGGAACCTATAATTCACCCCTCCACTTT	TRBJ1-6	.	.	TRBV7-2